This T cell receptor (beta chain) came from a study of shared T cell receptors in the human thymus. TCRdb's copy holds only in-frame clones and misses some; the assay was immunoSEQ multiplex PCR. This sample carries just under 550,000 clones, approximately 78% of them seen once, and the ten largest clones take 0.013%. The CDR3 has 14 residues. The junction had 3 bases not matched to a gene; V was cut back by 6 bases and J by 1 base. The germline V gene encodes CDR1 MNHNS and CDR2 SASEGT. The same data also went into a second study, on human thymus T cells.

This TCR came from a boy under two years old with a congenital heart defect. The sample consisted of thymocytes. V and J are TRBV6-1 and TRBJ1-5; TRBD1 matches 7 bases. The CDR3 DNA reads TGTGCCAGCAGGCACAGGGGCAGCAATCAGCCCCAGCATTTT. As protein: CASRHRGSNQPQHF.